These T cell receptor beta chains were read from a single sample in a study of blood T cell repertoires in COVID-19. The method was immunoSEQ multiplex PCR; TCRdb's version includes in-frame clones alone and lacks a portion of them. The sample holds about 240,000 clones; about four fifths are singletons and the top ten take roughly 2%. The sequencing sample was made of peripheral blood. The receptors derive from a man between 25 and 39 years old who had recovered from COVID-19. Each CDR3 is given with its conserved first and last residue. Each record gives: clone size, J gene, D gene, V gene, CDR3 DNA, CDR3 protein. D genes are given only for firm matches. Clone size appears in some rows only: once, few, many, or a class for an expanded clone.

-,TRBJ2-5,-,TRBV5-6,TGTGCCAGCAGCGCAGCGGAGACCCAGTACTTC,CASSAAETQYF
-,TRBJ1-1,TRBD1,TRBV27,TGTGCCAGCAGTCCCAGGACAGGGCTGAACACTGAAGCTTTCTTT,CASSPRTGLNTEAFF
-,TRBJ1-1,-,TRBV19,TGTGCCAGTATTAGTAGACAGGAAGCTTTCTTT,CASISRQEAFF
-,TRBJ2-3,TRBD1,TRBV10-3,TGTGCCATCAGTGAAGGACAGGGATTAGATACGCAGTATTTT,CAISEGQGLDTQYF
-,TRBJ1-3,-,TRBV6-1,TGTGCCAGCAGTGAACGAAGAGGGCGGGGAAACACCATATATTTT,CASSERRGRGNTIYF
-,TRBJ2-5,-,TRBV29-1,TGCAGCGTTGGGGGACCCCAGGGGCCCCAGTACTTC,CSVGGPQGPQYF
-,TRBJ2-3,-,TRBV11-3,TGTGCCAGCAGCTTAGAATTTGGGCAGGGGCCACGTTCGGGAGATACGCAGTATTTT,CASSLEFGQGPRSGDTQYF
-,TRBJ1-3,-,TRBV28,TGTGCCAGCAGTTCGCGGGGAGCGGGAAACACCATATATTTT,CASSSRGAGNTIYF
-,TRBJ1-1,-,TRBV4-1,TGCGCCAGCAGGCGGGGGGGCCTGAACACTGAAGCTTTCTTT,CASRRGGLNTEAFF
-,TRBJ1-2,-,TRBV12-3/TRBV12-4,TGTGCCAGCAGCCCCGGGGTTAACTATGGCTACACCTTC,CASSPGVNYGYTF
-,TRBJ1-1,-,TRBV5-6,TGTGCCAGCAGCTCGGGGAGGACTGAAGCTTTCTTT,CASSSGRTEAFF
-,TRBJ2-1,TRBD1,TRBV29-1,TGCAGCGTTGACTGGGACAGGGGCAATGAGCAGTTCTTC,CSVDWDRGNEQFF
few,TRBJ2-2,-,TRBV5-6,TGTGCCAGCAGCCAATGGGGGGAAGCCGGGGAGCTGTTTTTT,CASSQWGEAGELFF
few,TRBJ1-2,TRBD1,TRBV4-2,TGTGCCAGCAGCCCCTCACCGGGACAGCGATCAATATTTTATGGCTACACCTTC,CASSPSPGQRSIFYGYTF
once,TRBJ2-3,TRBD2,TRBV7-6,TGTGCCAGCAGCTATTTAGCGGGGGGAACGTCAAGGGGCGCAGATACGCAGTATTTT,CASSYLAGGTSRGADTQYF
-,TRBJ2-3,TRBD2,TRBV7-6,TGTGCCAGCAGTTCGCTAGCGGGGGCCACAGATACGCAGTATTTT,CASSSLAGATDTQYF
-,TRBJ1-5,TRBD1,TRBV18,TGTGCCAGCTCACCGATACAGGGGAATCAGCCCCAGCATTTT,CASSPIQGNQPQHF
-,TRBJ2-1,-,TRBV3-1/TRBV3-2,TGTGCCAGCAGCGCCTCGGGCAATGAGCAGTTCTTC,CASSASGNEQFF
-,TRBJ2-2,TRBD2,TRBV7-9,TGTGCCAGCAGCCCCCTCGGAGGGGAGGGCGGGGAGCTGTTTTTT,CASSPLGGEGGELFF
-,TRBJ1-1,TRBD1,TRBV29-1,TGCAGCGTGGGGGGACAGTATCGCACTGAAGCTTTCTTT,CSVGGQYRTEAFF
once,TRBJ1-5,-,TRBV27,TGTGCCAGCAGTTTAATAGGGGTGACCAATCAGCCCCAGCATTTT,CASSLIGVTNQPQHF
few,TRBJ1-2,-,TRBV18,TGTGCCAGCTCACCGGGAGAGGCAATGGGGGGCTACACCTTC,CASSPGEAMGGYTF
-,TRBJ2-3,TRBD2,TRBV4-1,TGCGCCAGCAGCCGAACCCCGCAGCGGGGGTTATCAGATACGCAGTATTTT,CASSRTPQRGLSDTQYF
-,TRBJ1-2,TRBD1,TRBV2,TGTGCCAGCAGTGACGGGACAGCGAAGTATGGCTACACCTTC,CASSDGTAKYGYTF
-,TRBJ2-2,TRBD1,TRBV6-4,TGTGCCAGCAGTCCACAGGGGTTTGGCGGGGAGCTGTTTTTT,CASSPQGFGGELFF
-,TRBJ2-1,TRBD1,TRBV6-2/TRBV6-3,TGTGCCAGCAGCATGGGACAGGGTTTCAATGAGCAGTTCTTC,CASSMGQGFNEQFF
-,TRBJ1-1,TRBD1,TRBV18,TGTGCCAGCTCACCACTTGAGGGGGCGAGGACTGAAGCTTTCTTT,CASSPLEGARTEAFF